The 28 T cell receptor beta chains below all came from one sample that was sequenced in a study of response to subunit inactivated influenza vaccine. TCRdb reanalysed the RT-PCR reads using MiXCR and keeps one entry per CDR3 protein. Here the sample spans more than 250,000 distinct CDR3 sequences, just over 20% being singletons. Specimen: PBMCs from blood, collected 21 months after vaccination. These receptors came from a man in his fifties or sixties who received an inactivated influenza vaccine.

This clonotype has more than one count but fewer than ten. The rearrangement links TRBV7-8 to TRBJ1-5; 10 bases fit TRBD1. This CDR3 has 16 amino acids. Trimming removed 5 bases from V and 0 bases from J; junction bases left unmatched: 4. The germline gives CDR1 SGHVS, CDR2 FQNEAQ. CDR3 region: CASSPRTGGSNQPQHF. The CDR3 DNA is TGTGCCAGCAGCCCGAGGACAGGGGGTAGCAATCAGCCCCAGCATTTT.

This clonotype was found a few times. The V gene is TRBV12-3 or TRBV12-4, the J gene TRBJ1-5; 7 nucleotides line up with TRBD1. CDR3 size: 14 residues. Unmatched junction bases numbered 2, after V lost 2 bases and J lost 4 bases. CDR3 in amino acids: CASSLRDRNQPQHF. In DNA form, the CDR3 reads TGTGCCAGCAGTTTAAGGGACAGAAATCAGCCCCAGCATTTT.

The chain joins TRBV7-8 to TRBJ2-5, with 8 bases lining up with TRBD2. This CDR3 spans 17 amino acids. With 3 bases clipped from V and 3 bases from J, the junction kept 12 bases outside the gene matches. Germline CDR1 is SGHVS and CDR2 is FQNEAQ. The CDR3 loop reads CASSLGSGTFRKETQYF. The CDR3 nucleotides are TGTGCCAGCAGCTTGGGTAGCGGGACCTTCCGGAAAGAGACCCAGTACTTC. Variable domain in full (rest from reference TRBV7-8 and TRBJ2-5): GAGVSQSPRYKVAKRGQDVALRCDPISGHVSLFWYQQALGQGPEFLTYFQNEAQLDKSGLPSDRFFAERPEGSVSTLKIQRTQQEDSAVYLCASSLGSGTFRKETQYFGPGTRLLVL.

The chain recombines TRBV7-9 with TRBJ1-2, with TRBD1 matching 10 bases. Per germline, CDR1 SEHNR and CDR2 FQNEAQ (reference sequence). Losses at the gene ends were 5 bases for V and 4 bases for J; bases not matched to a gene: 13. This CDR3 spans 17 amino acids. The CDR3 DNA is TGTGCCAGCAGCAAATACCCGGGACAGGGGACGGTCTATGGCTACACCTTC. This gives the protein CASSKYPGQGTVYGYTF.

This clonotype showed up many times. This chain links TRBV4-1 with TRBJ1-1; D is possibly TRBD1 (6 bases). The V and J ends lost 1 base and 7 bases respectively, with 13 bases between them. The CDR3 loop spans 14 amino acids. Germline V gives CDR1 MGHRA, CDR2 YSYEKL. This chain's CDR3 is CASSQVWGAFEAFF. CDR3 sequence (DNA): TGCGCCAGCAGCCAAGTCTGGGGGGCGTTTGAAGCTTTCTTT.

J is TRBJ1-5 and V is TRBV4-3, with D unresolved. Germline V gene data show CDR1 as LGHNA and CDR2 as YSLEER. Trimming pared 0 bases from V and 3 bases from J, leaving 9 bases between. The length of the CDR3 is 15 residues. As DNA, the CDR3 is TGCGCCAGCAGCCAAGAGTTGGACGTCAATCAGCCCCAGCATTTT. This translates into CASSQELDVNQPQHF.

The chain uses TRBV15 and TRBJ2-1; D unclear. Germline CDR1 and CDR2: LNHNV and YYDKDF (reference sequence). This CDR3 comprises 15 residues. The V gene lost 1 base and the J gene lost 0 bases, with 7 bases spanning the gap. The DNA of the CDR3 is TGTGCCACCAGCAGAGTCACGAGCTCCTACAATGAGCAGTTCTTC. It is translated as CATSRVTSSYNEQFF.

The V call is TRBV5-1, the J call TRBJ2-6, with 10 nucleotides matching TRBD1. This CDR3 contains 19 residues. Losses at the gene ends were 3 bases for V and 0 bases for J; bases not matched to a gene: 9. The germline gives CDR1 SGHRS, CDR2 YFSETQ. CDR3 amino acids: CASSWTTGGPPSGANVLTF. CDR3 in DNA: TGCGCCAGCAGCTGGACGACAGGGGGCCCTCCCTCTGGGGCCAACGTCCTGACTTTC.

The chain combines TRBV20-1 with TRBJ1-6; possible D gene TRBD1, 5 bases. CDR1 and CDR2 (germline): DFQATT, SNEGSKA (reference sequence). The CDR3 spans 16 residues. The V end lost 0 bases, the J end lost 9 bases, and 18 bases lay between the germline ends. The CDR3 DNA is TGCAGTGCTAGAGACGAATGGCAGGGCTGGAGTTCACCCCTCCACTTT. Translated: CSARDEWQGWSSPLHF.

The V call is TRBV6-2 or TRBV6-3, the J call TRBJ1-1; TRBD1 aligns across 8 bases. V lost 5 bases and J lost 6; bases outside the gene matches: 8. The CDR3 runs 14 residues. The germline V gene encodes CDR1 MNHEY and CDR2 SVGEGT. CDR3 sequence (DNA): TGTGCCAGCAGTCGACCTCAGGGGGCCCCTGAAGCTTTCTTT. Its translation is CASSRPQGAPEAFF.

This clonotype turned up a few times. The chain is built from TRBV7-9 and TRBJ2-1, with D perhaps matching TRBD2 (6 bases). The CDR3 loop spans 15 amino acids. Between the trimmed V and J ends, which lost 3 bases and 7 bases, there was a span of 16 bases. Germline CDR1 is SEHNR and CDR2 is FQNEAQ (reference sequence). CDR3 region: CASSLSGSRWNEQFF. The DNA of the CDR3 is TGTGCCAGCAGCTTGTCCGGGAGTCGATGGAATGAGCAGTTCTTC.

This sequence joins TRBV27 and TRBJ2-5, with TRBD2 matching 10 bases. V shed 6 bases and J 4 bases; nucleotides not matched to a gene: 8. Germline assignment: CDR1 MNHEY and CDR2 SMNVEV (reference sequence). CDR3 size: 15 residues. CDR3 coding DNA: TGTGCCAGCAGCCTCTCCAGACTAGCGGGAGAGACCCAGTACTTC. It translates to CASSLSRLAGETQYF.

This clonotype was seen only a few times. The V and J genes are TRBV4-3 and TRBJ2-3, with 7 bases fitting TRBD1. The CDR3 spans 15 residues. Germline V gene data show CDR1 as LGHNA and CDR2 as YSLEER. With 4 bases clipped from V and 2 bases from J, the junction kept 6 bases outside the gene matches. The CDR3 coding sequence is TGCGCCAGCAGCCGGCGACAGGGCGACACAGATACGCAGTATTTT. It specifies CASSRRQGDTDTQYF.

This clonotype was observed at least ten times. This chain joins TRBV5-1 and TRBJ2-2; no reliable D call. Per germline, CDR1 SGHRS and CDR2 YFSETQ. The V gene lost 4 bases and the J gene lost 3 bases, with 4 bases spanning the gap. This CDR3 contains 12 residues. The CDR3 coding sequence is TGCGCCAGCAGCACGGACACCGGGGAGCTGTTTTTT. Translation: CASSTDTGELFF.

This clonotype was picked up a small number of times. J is TRBJ1-2 and V is TRBV7-9; no reliable D call. Trimming stripped 0 bases from V and 3 bases from J, with 14 bases between. CDR1 and CDR2 (germline): SEHNR, FQNEAQ (reference sequence). The CDR3 sequence is 16 residues long. DNA of the CDR3: TGTGCCAGCAGCTTAGCCGGTCCTGGTGTTGACTATGGCTACACCTTC. Translation gives CASSLAGPGVDYGYTF.

This clonotype has more than one count but fewer than ten. The chain uses TRBV29-1 and TRBJ2-7; D call uncertain. With 5 bases removed from V and 2 bases from J, the gap between germline ends came to 13 bases. The CDR3 totals 13 residues. Germline assignment: CDR1 SQVTM and CDR2 ANQGSEA. In DNA form, the CDR3 reads TGCAGCGTTCTGTACGACCGAACCTACGAGCAGTACTTC. Translating it yields CSVLYDRTYEQYF.

V and J are TRBV5-6 and TRBJ1-2; D ambiguous. This CDR3 spans 12 amino acids. CDR1 and CDR2 (germline): SGHDT, YYEEEE. Trimming pared 0 bases from V and 8 bases from J, leaving 8 bases between. The CDR3, as DNA: TGTGCCAGCAGCTTGGAGGCAGAGGGCTACACCTTC. As protein: CASSLEAEGYTF.

The rearrangement uses TRBV5-1 and TRBJ2-5; 11 nucleotides match TRBD1. Germline loops: CDR1 SGHRS, CDR2 YFSETQ. J gave up 5 bases and V 4 bases, and 4 bases lay outside the gene matches. This CDR3 contains 14 residues. The CDR3 is CASSRGQGGETQYF. The CDR3 nucleotides are TGCGCCAGCAGCCGGGGACAGGGGGGTGAGACCCAGTACTTC.

This clonotype turned up a few times. The chain joins TRBV3-1 to TRBJ2-7, with 8 bases that match TRBD1. The germline CDR1 and CDR2 sequences are LGHDT and YNNKEL (reference sequence). The CDR3 totals 16 residues. Trimming removed 0 bases from V and 7 bases from J; junction bases left unmatched: 11. The CDR3 protein is CASSQEEGQGTGEQYF. The CDR3, as DNA: TGTGCCAGCAGCCAAGAAGAAGGACAGGGTACGGGTGAGCAGTACTTC.

Concerning this clonotype: At one end, the junction sequence differs from germline, possibly due to a read error. The CDR3 region is CASSYSYRTNSPLQF. As DNA, the CDR3 is TGTGCCAGCAGTTACTCGTACAGAACAAATTCACCCCTCCAATTT. This chain joins TRBV6-5 and TRBJ1-6; D not resolved. Looked up from germline, CDR1 is MNHEY and CDR2 is SVGAGI. The CDR3 extends over 15 amino acids.

The gene calls are TRBV12-3 or TRBV12-4 and TRBJ2-7; D not certain. This CDR3 comprises 13 residues. The V and J ends lost 5 bases and 2 bases respectively, with 10 bases between them. The CDR3 bases are TGTGCCAGCAGTATAGACATGACCTACGAGCAGTACTTC. It translates to CASSIDMTYEQYF.

This clonotype has only a few counts. The CDR3, as DNA: TGTGCCAGCAGCTTAGGGATCGAGCAGTACTTC. Translated: CASSLGIEQYF. The chain employs TRBV7-9 and TRBJ2-7; D is undetermined. The V gene's germline CDR1 is SEHNR and CDR2 FQNEAQ (reference sequence). CDR3 length equals 11 residues. Trimming removed 1 base at V and 6 bases at J, with 4 bases between.

This rearrangement joins TRBV7-2 to TRBJ1-2, with a possible D match to TRBD1 (5 bases). The germline V gene has CDR1 SGHTA and CDR2 FQGNSA. Trimming cost V 1 base and J 4 bases, with 16 bases left between them. The CDR3 is made up of 16 amino acids. CDR3 protein: CASSLVGFGRAYGYTF. The CDR3 DNA follows: TGTGCCAGCAGCTTAGTAGGTTTCGGCAGGGCCTATGGCTACACCTTC.

This clonotype turned up a few times. The rearrangement links TRBV19 to TRBJ1-2; perhaps TRBD1 as D (5 bases). V lost 5 bases and J lost 2, with 18 bases in between. This CDR3 contains 16 residues. Germline V gene data show CDR1 as LNHDA and CDR2 as SQIVND (reference sequence). The CDR3 region is CASSGPRQRHNYGYTF. DNA for the CDR3: TGTGCCAGTAGTGGACCCAGACAGCGCCACAACTATGGCTACACCTTC.

A few counts support this clonotype. This chain uses TRBV6-1 with TRBJ1-5, with D possibly being TRBD1 (5 bases). Germline-derived CDR1 and CDR2 are MNHNS and SASEGT. V dropped 10 bases and J dropped 2 bases, with 15 bases sitting between them. The CDR3 covers 14 residues. For the CDR3, the DNA is TGTGCCACCGGGGGTGGGGTAGGCAATCAGCCCCAGCATTTT. This codes for CATGGGVGNQPQHF.

This clonotype was seen a handful of times. The chain recombines TRBV12-3 or TRBV12-4 with TRBJ1-5; D call uncertain. Trimming took off 6 bases at V and 6 bases at J, with 15 bases between the two ends. This CDR3 contains 14 residues. This chain's CDR3 is CASSLPLMPQPQHF. CDR3 coding DNA: TGTGCCAGCAGCCTCCCCCTTATGCCTCAGCCCCAGCATTTT.

V is TRBV7-2 and J is TRBJ2-4; 10 bases agree with TRBD2. The CDR3 totals 17 residues. V lost 5 bases, J lost 1 base, and 8 bases stayed unmatched. Germline CDR1 reads SGHTA; CDR2 reads FQGNSA. CDR3 residues: CASSVSSGRLAKNIQYF. Written as DNA, the CDR3 is TGTGCCAGCAGCGTCTCTAGCGGGAGATTGGCCAAAAACATTCAGTACTTC.

This clonotype was recorded at least ten times. The rearrangement joins TRBV20-1 to TRBJ1-1; D gene ambiguous. The V and J ends lost 6 bases and 4 bases respectively, with 15 bases between them. Germline V gene lookup returns CDR1 DFQATT and CDR2 SNEGSKA (reference sequence). This CDR3 region has 13 residues. As DNA, the CDR3 is TGCAGTGCCCAATGGATGGCTTTCACTGAAGCTTTCTTT. Translating gives CSAQWMAFTEAFF.